This T cell receptor (beta chain) was profiled in a study of cytomegalovirus exposure and HLA in healthy donors. The PCR had 60 Vbeta and 13 Jbeta primers. Sequencing was performed with immunoSEQ multiplex PCR; in TCRdb, only in-frame clones are kept and a portion is missing. The sample lists hundreds of thousands of clones, around 65% occurring once. Regarding this clone: Its specificity is not known.

Notes on the study in general: Earlier results showed most TCR beta V segments being productive about 90% or about 30% of the time. The classifier reportedly diagnosed cytomegalovirus status with high sensitivity and specificity.

This TCR was sampled from a female donor in good health and CMV-seronegative. The sequenced material came from PBMCs.

The chain's CDR3 is CASSVGSQLDTQYF. CDR3 sequence (DNA): TGTGCCAGCAGCGTAGGGAGTCAGTTAGATACGCAGTATTTT. J is TRBJ2-3 and V is TRBV9; D remains ambiguous. Germline V gene lookup returns CDR1 SGDLS and CDR2 YYNGEE. Deletions cut 0 bases from V and 5 bases from J, with 10 bases between. The CDR3 sequence is 14 residues long.